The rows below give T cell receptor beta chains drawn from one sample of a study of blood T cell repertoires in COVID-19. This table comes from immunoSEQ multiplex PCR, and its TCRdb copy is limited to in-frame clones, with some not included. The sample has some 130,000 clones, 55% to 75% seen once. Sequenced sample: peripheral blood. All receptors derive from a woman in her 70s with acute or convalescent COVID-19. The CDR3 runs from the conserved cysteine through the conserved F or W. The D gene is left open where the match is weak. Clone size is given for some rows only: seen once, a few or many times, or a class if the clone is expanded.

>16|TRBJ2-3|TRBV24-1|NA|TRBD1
CATSDPGQGLSDTQYF
TGTGCCACCAGTGACCCGGGACAGGGGTTGTCAGATACGCAGTATTTT
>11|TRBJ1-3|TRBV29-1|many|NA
CSALFANTIYF
TGCAGCGCCCTTTTTGCGAACACCATATATTTT
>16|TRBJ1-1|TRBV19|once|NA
CASRTGAGDMNTEAFF
TGTGCCAGTAGAACCGGGGCAGGGGATATGAACACTGAAGCTTTCTTT
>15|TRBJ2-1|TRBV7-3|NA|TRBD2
CASSSSGLADNEQFF
TGTGCCAGCAGCTCTTCCGGACTAGCGGACAATGAGCAGTTCTTC
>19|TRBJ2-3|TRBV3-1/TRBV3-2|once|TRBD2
CASSQPRGRGRSSTDTQYF
TGTGCCAGCAGCCAACCCCGGGGGAGGGGTCGCTCTAGCACAGATACGCAGTATTTT
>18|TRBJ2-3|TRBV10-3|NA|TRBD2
CAISEGSGGPRGTDTQYF
TGTGCCATCAGTGAGGGGAGCGGGGGGCCCCGGGGTACAGATACGCAGTATTTT
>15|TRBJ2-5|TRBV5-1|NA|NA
CASSLDGGPQETQYF
TGCGCCAGCAGCTTGGACGGGGGTCCTCAGGAGACCCAGTACTTC
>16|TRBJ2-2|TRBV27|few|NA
CASSLEGPKNTGELFF
TGTGCCAGCAGTTTAGAGGGTCCCAAGAACACCGGGGAGCTGTTTTTT
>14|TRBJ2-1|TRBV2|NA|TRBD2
CASSEGGGYNEQFF
TGTGCCAGCAGTGAAGGCGGGGGATACAATGAGCAGTTCTTC
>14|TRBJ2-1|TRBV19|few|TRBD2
CASSRLAVNNEQFF
TGTGCCAGTAGTAGACTAGCGGTAAACAATGAGCAGTTCTTC
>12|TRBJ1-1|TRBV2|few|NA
CASSVERTEAFF
TGTGCCAGCAGTGTGGAGAGGACTGAAGCTTTCTTT
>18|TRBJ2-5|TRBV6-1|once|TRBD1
CASSVDRGKRGYQETQYF
TGTGCCAGCAGTGTCGACAGGGGTAAACGGGGATACCAAGAGACCCAGTACTTC
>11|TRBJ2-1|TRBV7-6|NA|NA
CASSPQNEQFF
TGTGCCAGCAGCCCTCAGAATGAGCAGTTCTTC
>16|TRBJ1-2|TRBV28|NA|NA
CASSPVRVLLNYGYTF
TGTGCCAGCAGTCCAGTGAGGGTTCTTCTTAACTATGGCTACACCTTC
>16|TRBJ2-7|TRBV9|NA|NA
CASSHSNRDNPYEQYF
TGTGCCAGCAGCCACTCTAACCGGGACAATCCCTACGAGCAGTACTTC
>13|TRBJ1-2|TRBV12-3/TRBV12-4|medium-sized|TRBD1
CASSFDRVIRYTF
TGTGCCAGCAGTTTTGACAGGGTGATTCGCTACACCTTC
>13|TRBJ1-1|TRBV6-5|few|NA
CASRSRAITEAFF
TGTGCCAGCAGAAGTCGAGCGATTACTGAAGCTTTCTTT
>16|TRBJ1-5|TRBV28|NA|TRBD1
CASSSGQSNSNQPQHF
TGTGCCAGCAGCTCGGGACAGTCAAATAGCAATCAGCCCCAGCATTTT
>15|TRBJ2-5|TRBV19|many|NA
CASSPGTQGRETQYF
TGTGCCAGTAGCCCAGGGACACAGGGGAGGGAGACCCAGTACTTC
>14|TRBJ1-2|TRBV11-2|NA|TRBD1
CASSLTGGNYGYTF
TGTGCCAGCAGCTTAACAGGGGGCAACTATGGCTACACCTTC
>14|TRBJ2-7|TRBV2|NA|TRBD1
CASSVDRGLNEQYF
TGTGCCAGCAGCGTCGACAGGGGATTAAACGAGCAGTACTTC
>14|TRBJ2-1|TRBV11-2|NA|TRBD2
CASSSSGNRNEQFF
TGTGCCAGCAGCTCTAGCGGGAATAGAAATGAGCAGTTCTTC
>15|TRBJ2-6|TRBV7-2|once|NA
CASSGGGRGANVLTF
TGTGCCAGCAGCGGAGGGGGCCGTGGGGCCAACGTCCTGACTTTC
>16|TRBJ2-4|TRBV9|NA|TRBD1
CASSGNRGHGENIQYF
TGTGCCAGCAGCGGAAACAGGGGGCACGGCGAAAACATTCAGTACTTC
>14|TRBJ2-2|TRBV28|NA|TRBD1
CASSPGQGTGELFF
TGTGCCAGCAGTCCGGGACAGGGCACCGGGGAGCTGTTTTTT
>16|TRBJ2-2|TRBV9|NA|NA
CASSLSGGGASGELFF
TGTGCCAGCAGCCTTTCCGGAGGGGGCGCGTCCGGGGAGCTGTTTTTT
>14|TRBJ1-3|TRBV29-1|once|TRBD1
CSGADRASGNTIYF
TGCAGCGGGGCGGACAGGGCGTCTGGAAACACCATATATTTT
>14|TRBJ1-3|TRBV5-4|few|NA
CASSFDSSGNTIYF
TGTGCCAGCAGCTTCGACAGCTCTGGAAACACCATATATTTT